This TCR beta chain is drawn from a study of CD4 T cells in relation to SARS-CoV-2 and coronaviruses. On the study more broadly: ViraFEST: approximately 10-day antigen culture of PBMCs, then TCR beta CDR3 sequencing.

Libraries were prepared by immunoSEQ multiplex PCR; TCRdb keeps only in-frame clonotypes and omits some of them. The data show 9,000 to 13,000 clones, with under 80% seen just once and about a sixth held by the top ten. Concerning this clone: Its antigen is unidentified.

Points from the study as a whole: In around 67% of donors, memory CD4+ clonotypes crossrecognized SARS-CoV-2 and at least one common cold coronavirus spike.

Before the COVID-19 pandemic, during about 2010-2018, CD4+ T cells were taken from unexposed donors. Isolation of CD4+ T cells took place after less than twelve days in culture. Unexposed-donor CD4+ T cells were probed with SARS-CoV-2 S/N and four cold-coronavirus spikes, cells permitting. The CDR3 is made up of 16 amino acids. CDR1 LNHDA and CDR2 SQIVND come from the germline V gene (reference sequence). Trimming pared 6 bases from V and 9 bases from J, leaving 24 bases between. The genes are TRBV19 and TRBJ1-5; a possible D gene is TRBD1 (5 bases). This TCR derives from a human donor in good health. The material sequenced was CD4+ T cells from PBMCs, cultured in vitro. CDR3: CASSLMGGADLTPQHF. The DNA of the CDR3 is TGTGCCAGTAGCTTGATGGGTGGGGCAGATTTGACGCCCCAGCATTTT.